This T cell receptor beta chain comes out of a study of OX40 agonist ivuxolimab in advanced cancers. Study as a whole: Intravenous ivuxolimab at 0.01 to 10 mg/kg was given to patients every 2 weeks. The dose-escalation cohort was over 65% male, with a mean age of approximately 62 years, ranging roughly 20 to 80. Partial responses were recorded for three patients, including one with hepatocellular carcinoma and two with cutaneous melanoma.

The repertoire was sequenced with immunoSEQ multiplex PCR; TCRdb's copy has only in-frame clones and lacks some. The data contain about 69,000 clones, roughly nine tenths of them singletons. Unmatched junction bases numbered 6, after V lost 4 bases and J lost 4 bases. CDR1 and CDR2 (germline): MNHEY, SMNVEV (reference sequence). The CDR3 runs 17 residues. The TCR was taken from an adult with an advanced solid tumor such as melanoma, head and neck, liver or kidney cancer. The chain recombines TRBV27 with TRBJ2-5, with TRBD2 identical over 16 bases. Sequences were derived from CD4+ or CD8+ T cells sorted from blood, sampled in a trial of the OX40 agonist ivuxolimab. CDR3 DNA sequence: TGTGCCAGCAGTTCGGGACTAGCGGGAGGGCCGTCAGAGACCCAGTACTTC. This gives the protein CASSSGLAGGPSETQYF.